One and the same sample provided the 27 T cell receptor beta chains below, sequenced in a study of identifying expanded T cells in peripheral blood. Some clones are missing from TCRdb's copy, which holds only in-frame ones; the method was immunoSEQ multiplex PCR. Here the sample spans tens of thousands of clones, around 89% being singletons. Sequencing was done on a sample of blood. These TCRs come from a person aged 18 to 75 in good health.

The chain joins TRBV5-5 to TRBJ1-6, with 9 bases matching TRBD1. Germline CDR1 SGHKS, CDR2 YYEKEE (reference sequence). V trimming: 1 base; J trimming: 10 bases; junction bases outside the gene matches: 3. The CDR3 contains 14 residues. The DNA of the CDR3 is TGTGCCAGCAGCTTGTTGGACAGGGGATCACCCCTCCACTTT. Its protein product is CASSLLDRGSPLHF.

This chain uses TRBV6-5 with TRBJ2-5, with 7 bases matching TRBD2. CDR1 MNHEY and CDR2 SVGAGI come from the germline V gene. Unmatched junction bases numbered 6, after V lost 5 bases and J lost 0 bases. This CDR3 has 15 residues. The CDR3 is CASSPSGGHQETQYF. The CDR3 region has the DNA TGTGCCAGCAGTCCGTCGGGGGGACACCAAGAGACCCAGTACTTC.

This clone was seen just once. This chain uses TRBV7-2 with TRBJ2-5, with 9 bases fitting TRBD2. V shed 1 base, J shed 5 bases, and the junction held 14 bases outside the gene matches. Germline-derived CDR1 and CDR2 are SGHTA and FQGNSA. This CDR3 contains 18 residues. CDR3 sequence (DNA): TGTGCCAGCAGCTTAGGGGGACCCGGGACTAGCCTTAGGGAGACCCAGTACTTC. Encoded protein: CASSLGGPGTSLRETQYF.

The V and J genes are TRBV5-6 and TRBJ1-2; the D gene is possibly TRBD1 (6 bases). CDR1 SGHDT and CDR2 YYEEEE come from the germline V gene. This CDR3 comprises 15 residues. The V end was cut by 3 bases, the J end by 6 bases, with 18 bases between. CDR3 protein: CASSSTPRGRDGYTF. The DNA for the CDR3 is TGTGCCAGCAGCTCGACCCCCAGGGGACGGGATGGCTACACCTTC.

The chain couples TRBV10-3 to TRBJ1-1, with a weak D call TRBD1 (5 bases). Germline V gives CDR1 ENHRY, CDR2 SYGVKD. Trimming left V 11 bases short and J 0 bases short, with 10 bases between. CDR3 length equals 12 residues. The CDR3, as DNA: TGTGCCCCACAGGTGATGAACACTGAAGCTTTCTTT. Its protein product is CAPQVMNTEAFF.

This clone was picked up a small number of times. The chain carries TRBV4-3 and TRBJ1-2, with D tentatively TRBD1 (6 bases). The length of the CDR3 is 15 residues. The ends were cut back, 1 base at V and 4 bases at J, with 13 bases in the middle. CDR1 is LGHNA and CDR2 is YSLEER in the germline V gene. The CDR3 nucleotides are TGCGCCAGCAGCCAAGGACTTACAGGGTTCTATGGCTACACCTTC. Translated, it gives CASSQGLTGFYGYTF.

The J gene is TRBJ1-1, the V gene TRBV28; D gene unclear. The length of the CDR3 is 16 residues. The germline V gene has CDR1 MDHEN and CDR2 SYDVKM. Trimming shortened V by 6 bases and J by 0 bases, and 17 bases separated the two germline ends. CDR3 coding DNA: TGTGCCAGCAGACGATACACCAGGATTGTGAACACTGAAGCTTTCTTT. Its translation is CASRRYTRIVNTEAFF.

The chain joins TRBV9 to TRBJ2-5; D perhaps matches TRBD2 (7 bases). Germline assignment: CDR1 SGDLS and CDR2 YYNGEE. The CDR3 sequence is 13 residues long. Trimming cost V 0 bases and J 7 bases, with 10 bases left between them. CDR3 loop: CASSVEGGATQYF. CDR3 nucleotides: TGTGCCAGCAGCGTAGAGGGGGGGGCGACCCAGTACTTC.

This chain connects TRBV9 to TRBJ2-7; 8 nucleotides match TRBD1. Germline V gives CDR1 SGDLS, CDR2 YYNGEE. The CDR3 spans 14 residues. With 4 bases clipped from V and 1 base from J, the junction kept 4 bases outside the gene matches. The CDR3: CASSPRTGSYEQYF. The CDR3 DNA sequence: TGTGCCAGCAGCCCACGGACAGGGTCCTACGAGCAGTACTTC.

The rearrangement links TRBV19 to TRBJ1-6; D gene uncertain. This CDR3 contains 15 residues. Germline V gene lookup returns CDR1 LNHDA and CDR2 SQIVND (reference sequence). The V and J ends lost 4 bases and 2 bases respectively, with 9 bases between them. The DNA for the CDR3 is TGTGCCAGTAGTAGGGTGGGAGCCTATAATTCACCCCTCCACTTT. This encodes CASSRVGAYNSPLHF.

Concerning this clone: At one boundary the junction diverges from the germline segment, which might be a read error. The chain carries TRBV28 and TRBJ1-5, with D possibly TRBD1 on 6 matching bases. Germline V CDR1 and CDR2: MDHEN, SYDVKM. This CDR3 has 15 amino acids. The CDR3 DNA follows: TGTGCCAGCAGTCTTCCTACAGGGAGCAGTCAGCCCCAGCATTTT. This encodes CASSLPTGSSQPQHF.

The rearrangement joins TRBV28 to TRBJ1-1; a possible D gene is TRBD1 (6 bases). The germline CDR1 and CDR2 sequences are MDHEN and SYDVKM. Trimming stripped 5 bases from V and 4 bases from J, with 11 bases between. The CDR3 is made up of 13 amino acids. The CDR3, as DNA: TGTGCCAGCAGTCAGGGGCCCCCCACTGAAGCTTTCTTT. Amino acids: CASSQGPPTEAFF.

The chain carries TRBV9 and TRBJ2-7; a weak D match, TRBD1 (8 bases). Trimming stripped 5 bases from V and 2 bases from J, with 17 bases between. There are 15 residues in the CDR3. Germline V gene sequence: CDR1 SGDLS, CDR2 YYNGEE. The CDR3 nucleotides read TGTGCCAGCAGTAAGGGGGGGACAGGTCCCTACGAGCAGTACTTC. Residues: CASSKGGTGPYEQYF.

This clone was picked up one time. The chain joins TRBV21-1 to TRBJ1-5; the DNA was not used to check the table's D call, TRBD1. TRBV21-1 is assigned pseudogene status. The length of the CDR3 is 15 residues. CDR3 protein: CASSHGQGTSGPQHF. The CDR3 nucleotides read TGTGCCAGCAGCCACGGACAGGGCACTTCGGGGCCCCAGCATTTT.

The chain carries TRBV28 and TRBJ2-3; 16 bases are a match to TRBD2. V gave up 6 bases and J gave up 0 bases; unmatched junction bases: 6. In germline, CDR1 is MDHEN, CDR2 SYDVKM. CDR3 length: 18 amino acids. The CDR3 sequence: CASRSGLAGGGSTDTQYF. The DNA for the CDR3 is TGTGCCAGCAGATCGGGACTAGCGGGAGGGGGAAGCACAGATACGCAGTATTTT.

This chain connects TRBV5-1 to TRBJ2-7; TRBD1 matches 7 bases. The V segment lost 4 bases and the J segment 2 bases; nucleotides outside the gene matches: 9. The CDR3 consists of 15 residues. CDR1 and CDR2 from the germline V gene are SGHRS and YFSETQ. The chain's CDR3 is CASSPQGTTAYEQYF. The CDR3 bases are TGCGCCAGCAGCCCACAGGGGACCACTGCCTACGAGCAGTACTTC.

This chain uses TRBV18 with TRBJ2-2, with unresolved D. Looked up from germline, CDR1 is KGHSH and CDR2 is LQKENI. The CDR3 has 15 amino acids. Trimming removed 0 bases at V and 0 bases at J, with 5 bases between. CDR3 DNA sequence: TGTGCCAGCTCACCACCCGGGTCGAACACCGGGGAGCTGTTTTTT. Translated: CASSPPGSNTGELFF.

V and J are TRBV5-1 and TRBJ1-1; D is possibly TRBD1 (5 bases). Trimming stripped 2 bases from V and 6 bases from J, with 11 bases between. CDR1 and CDR2 (germline): SGHRS, YFSETQ. The CDR3 is 13 amino acids. CDR3 residues: CASSFPGTSEAFF. In nucleotides, the CDR3 is TGCGCCAGCAGCTTCCCGGGGACCTCTGAAGCTTTCTTT.

This chain joins TRBV27 and TRBJ2-7; maybe TRBD2 (6 bases). Germline V gene sequence: CDR1 MNHEY, CDR2 SMNVEV (reference sequence). V dropped 8 bases and J dropped 3 bases, with 11 bases sitting between them. The CDR3 is made up of 12 amino acids. The DNA for the CDR3 is TGTGCCAGCGGCGGGGCCTACTACGAGCAGTACTTC. Translating gives CASGGAYYEQYF.

The chain joins TRBV7-2 to TRBJ2-5, with D possibly being TRBD1 (6 bases). The ends were cut back, 7 bases at V and 1 base at J, with 25 bases in the middle. Germline V gives CDR1 SGHTA, CDR2 FQGNSA. The CDR3 is 18 amino acids. This chain's CDR3 is CASIARGTTDRSQETQYF. CDR3 DNA sequence: TGTGCCAGCATCGCTAGGGGGACGACCGACAGGTCCCAAGAGACCCAGTACTTC.

J is TRBJ2-7 and V is TRBV18; D remains unclear. This CDR3 is 13 amino acids long. The V and J ends lost 6 bases and 3 bases respectively, with 12 bases between them. CDR1 is KGHSH, CDR2 LQKENI, per germline. The CDR3 here is CASSQAIIYEQYF. The CDR3 coding sequence is TGTGCCAGCTCCCAGGCTATTATCTACGAGCAGTACTTC. Full variable domain (outside the CDR3, taken from reference TRBV18 and TRBJ2-7): NAGVMQNPRHLVRRRGQEARLRCSPMKGHSHVYWYRQLPEEGLKFMVYLQKENIIDESGMPKERFSAEFPKEGPSILRIQQVVRGDSAAYFCASSQAIIYEQYFGPGTRLTVT.

This rearrangement joins TRBV19 to TRBJ1-1, with D unresolved. V lost 5 bases to trimming and J lost 0 bases, with 16 bases between them. The V gene's germline CDR1 is LNHDA and CDR2 SQIVND (reference sequence). The CDR3 is 16 residues long. The CDR3 here is CASSSGRGGLNTEAFF. Here the CDR3 DNA reads TGTGCCAGTAGTTCCGGGCGTGGTGGGCTGAACACTGAAGCTTTCTTT.

The V gene is TRBV5-4, the J gene TRBJ2-5; TRBD2 aligns across 13 bases. Trimming at V came to 4 bases and at J to 7 bases, leaving 4 bases not matched to a gene. CDR1 SGHNT and CDR2 YYREEE come from the germline V gene (reference sequence). This CDR3 region has 14 residues. Here the CDR3 reads CASSTSGGDVTQYF. The CDR3 DNA is TGTGCCAGCAGCACTAGCGGGGGGGACGTGACCCAGTACTTC.

This chain links TRBV7-2 with TRBJ1-4; D not resolved. Trimming removed 2 bases from V and 6 bases from J, with 13 bases in between. The CDR3 runs to 15 residues. Per the germline V gene, CDR1 is SGHTA and CDR2 is FQGNSA. CDR3 sequence reads: CASSLLGLVDEKLFF. The CDR3 coding sequence is TGTGCCAGCAGCTTATTGGGGTTAGTTGATGAAAAACTGTTTTTT.

The chain couples TRBV11-3 to TRBJ1-6, with 7 positions matching TRBD1. With V trimmed by 4 bases and J by 7 bases, 7 bases remained unmatched. This CDR3 has 15 residues. Germline V gene data show CDR1 as SGHNT and CDR2 as YENEEA. The CDR3 is CASSSQGPQNSPLHF. CDR3 DNA sequence: TGTGCCAGCAGCTCACAGGGGCCGCAGAATTCACCCCTCCACTTT. The complete variable domain, with remaining parts taken from reference TRBV11-3 and TRBJ1-6, reads EAGVVQSPRYKIIEKKQPVAFWCNPISGHNTLYWYLQNLGQGPELLIRYENEEAVDDSQLPKDRFSAERLKGVDSTLKIQPAELGDSAVYLCASSSQGPQNSPLHFGNGTRLTVT.

This chain connects TRBV30 to TRBJ1-1; unclear D gene. CDR1 and CDR2 (germline): GTSNPN, SVGIG (reference sequence). The CDR3 is 12 amino acids. Trimming stripped 2 bases from V and 1 base from J, with 5 bases between. As DNA, the CDR3 is TGTGCCTGGAGTAAGGCGAACACTGAAGCTTTCTTT. This encodes CAWSKANTEAFF.

The rearrangement joins TRBV18 to TRBJ2-5, with D hard to call. V shed 2 bases and J shed 2 bases, with 3 bases lying between them. The CDR3 is 12 residues long. Germline assignment: CDR1 KGHSH and CDR2 LQKENI. The CDR3 DNA reads as TGTGCCAGCTCACCAAATCAAGAGACCCAGTACTTC. This translates into CASSPNQETQYF. Using reference TRBV18 and TRBJ2-5 for the parts outside the CDR3, the full variable domain is NAGVMQNPRHLVRRRGQEARLRCSPMKGHSHVYWYRQLPEEGLKFMVYLQKENIIDESGMPKERFSAEFPKEGPSILRIQQVVRGDSAAYFCASSPNQETQYFGPGTRLLVL.